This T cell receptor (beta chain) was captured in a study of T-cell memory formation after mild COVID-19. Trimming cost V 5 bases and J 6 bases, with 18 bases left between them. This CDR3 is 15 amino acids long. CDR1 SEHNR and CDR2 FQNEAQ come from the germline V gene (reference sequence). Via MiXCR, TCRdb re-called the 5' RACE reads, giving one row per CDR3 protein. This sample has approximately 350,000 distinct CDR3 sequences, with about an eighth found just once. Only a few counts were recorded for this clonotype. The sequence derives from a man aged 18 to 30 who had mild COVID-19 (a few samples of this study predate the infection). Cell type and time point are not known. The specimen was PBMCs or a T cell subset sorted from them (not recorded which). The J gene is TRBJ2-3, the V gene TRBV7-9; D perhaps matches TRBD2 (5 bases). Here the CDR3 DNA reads TGTGCCAGCAGCCCCGGACGCACCTCGGGGGATACGCAGTATTTT. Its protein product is CASSPGRTSGDTQYF.